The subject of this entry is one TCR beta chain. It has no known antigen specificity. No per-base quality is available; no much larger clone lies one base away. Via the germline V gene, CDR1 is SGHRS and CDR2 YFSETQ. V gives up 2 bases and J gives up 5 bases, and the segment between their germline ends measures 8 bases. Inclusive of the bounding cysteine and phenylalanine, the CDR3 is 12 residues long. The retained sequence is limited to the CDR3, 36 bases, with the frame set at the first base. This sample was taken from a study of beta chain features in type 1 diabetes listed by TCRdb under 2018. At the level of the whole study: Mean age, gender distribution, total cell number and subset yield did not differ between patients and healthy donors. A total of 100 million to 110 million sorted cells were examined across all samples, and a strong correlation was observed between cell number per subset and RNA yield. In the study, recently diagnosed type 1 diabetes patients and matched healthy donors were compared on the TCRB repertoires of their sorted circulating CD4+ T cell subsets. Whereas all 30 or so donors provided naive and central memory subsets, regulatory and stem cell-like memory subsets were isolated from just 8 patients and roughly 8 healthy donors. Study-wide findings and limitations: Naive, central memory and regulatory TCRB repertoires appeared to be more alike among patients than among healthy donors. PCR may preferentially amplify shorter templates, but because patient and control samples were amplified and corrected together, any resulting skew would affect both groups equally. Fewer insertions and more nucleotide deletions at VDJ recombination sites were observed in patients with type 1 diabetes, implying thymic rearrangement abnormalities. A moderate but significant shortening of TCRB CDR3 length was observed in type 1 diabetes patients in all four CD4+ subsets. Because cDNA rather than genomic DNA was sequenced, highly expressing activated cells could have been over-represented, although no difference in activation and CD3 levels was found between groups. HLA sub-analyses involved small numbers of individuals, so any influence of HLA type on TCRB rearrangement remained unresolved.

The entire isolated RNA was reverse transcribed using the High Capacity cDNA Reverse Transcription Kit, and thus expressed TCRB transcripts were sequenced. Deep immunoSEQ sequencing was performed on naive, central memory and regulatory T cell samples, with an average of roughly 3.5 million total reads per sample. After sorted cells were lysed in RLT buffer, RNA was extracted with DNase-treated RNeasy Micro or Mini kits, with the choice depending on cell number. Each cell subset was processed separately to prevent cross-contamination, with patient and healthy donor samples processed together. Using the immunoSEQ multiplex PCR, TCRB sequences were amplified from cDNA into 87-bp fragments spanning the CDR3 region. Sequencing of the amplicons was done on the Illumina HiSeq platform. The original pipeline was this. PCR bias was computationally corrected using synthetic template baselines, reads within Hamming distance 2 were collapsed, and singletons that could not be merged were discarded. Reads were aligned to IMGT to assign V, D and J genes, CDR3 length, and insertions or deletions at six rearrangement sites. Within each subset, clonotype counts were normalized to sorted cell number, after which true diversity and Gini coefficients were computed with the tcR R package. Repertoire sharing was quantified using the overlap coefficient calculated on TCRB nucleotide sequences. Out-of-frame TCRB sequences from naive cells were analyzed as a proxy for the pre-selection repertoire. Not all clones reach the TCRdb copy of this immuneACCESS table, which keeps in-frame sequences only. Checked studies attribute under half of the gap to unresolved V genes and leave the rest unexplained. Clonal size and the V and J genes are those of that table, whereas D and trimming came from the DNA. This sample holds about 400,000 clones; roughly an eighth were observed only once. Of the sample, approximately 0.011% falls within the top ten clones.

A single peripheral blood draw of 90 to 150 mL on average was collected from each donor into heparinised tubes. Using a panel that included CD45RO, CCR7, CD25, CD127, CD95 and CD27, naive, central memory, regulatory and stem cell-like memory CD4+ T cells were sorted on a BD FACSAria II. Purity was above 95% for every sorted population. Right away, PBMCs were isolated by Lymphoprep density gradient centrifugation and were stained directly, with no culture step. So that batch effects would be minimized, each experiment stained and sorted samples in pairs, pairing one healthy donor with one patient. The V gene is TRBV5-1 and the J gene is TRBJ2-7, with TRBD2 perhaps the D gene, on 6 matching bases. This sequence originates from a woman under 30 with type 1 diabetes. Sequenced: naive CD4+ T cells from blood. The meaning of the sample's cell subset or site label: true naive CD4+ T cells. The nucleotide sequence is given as TGCGCCAGCAGCTTCGGAGGGGACGAGCAGTACTTC. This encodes CASSFGGDEQYF.